This T cell receptor beta chain was captured by sequencing in a study of T cell responses to AZD1222 COVID-19 vaccine. J gave up 0 bases and V 1 base, and 4 bases lay outside the gene matches. CDR1 is SQVTM, CDR2 ANQGSEA, per germline. This CDR3 has 16 residues. This clone has just a few counts. Generated by immunoSEQ multiplex PCR, the TCRdb table keeps only in-frame clones and is missing some. Of 150,000 to 200,000 clones in the sample, approximately 90% were seen once. Source: peripheral blood, taken 28 days after the second AZD1222 dose. V and J are TRBV29-1 and TRBJ2-3; 10 bases agree with TRBD2. This TCR derives from an adult who received the AZD1222 COVID-19 vaccine. In nucleotides, the CDR3 is TGCAGCGTTGAAGGGGGGACTAGCGAAAGCACAGATACGCAGTATTTT. Translated, it gives CSVEGGTSESTDTQYF.